A selection of T cell receptor beta chains follows, all from one sample in a study of human T cells and chemical hapten exposure. TCRdb ran MiXCR on the RACE reads and lists one entry per CDR3 protein. The sample yields roughly 71,000 distinct CDR3 sequences, approximately 6.5% seen once. The sample taken for sequencing was whole blood. Receptors were obtained from a female donor in good health. Some clones in this sample may be carry-over from other donors' samples. Each CDR3 is given with its conserved first and last residue. Fields, in order: J gene, CDR3 length, V gene, clone size, D gene, CDR3 DNA, CDR3 protein. The D gene is left open where the match is weak. The listing skips clone size in some rows; elsewhere it reads once, few, many or a size class.

J gene: TRBJ2-3; CDR3 length: 15; V gene: TRBV20-1; clone size: many; D gene: NA; CDR3 DNA: TGCAGTGCTAGAGATAAGTCCGGGAGCACAGATACGCAGTATTTT; CDR3 protein: CSARDKSGSTDTQYF
J gene: TRBJ2-2; CDR3 length: 15; V gene: TRBV9; clone size: few; D gene: NA; CDR3 DNA: TGTGCCAGCAGCGTAGAAGCTAGCCTGCCCGGGGAGCTGTTTTTT; CDR3 protein: CASSVEASLPGELFF
J gene: TRBJ2-1; CDR3 length: 11; V gene: TRBV29-1; clone size: many; D gene: NA; CDR3 DNA: TGCAGCGCTCACATGGGCGATGAGCAGTTCTTC; CDR3 protein: CSAHMGDEQFF
J gene: TRBJ1-5; CDR3 length: 12; V gene: TRBV2; clone size: many; D gene: NA; CDR3 DNA: TGTGCCAGCCGGACGGGAAATCAGCCCCAGCATTTT; CDR3 protein: CASRTGNQPQHF
J gene: TRBJ1-2; CDR3 length: 14; V gene: TRBV4-2; clone size: many; D gene: TRBD1; CDR3 DNA: TGTGCCAGCAGCCAAGGGGACAGGGGCCCTGGCTACACCTTC; CDR3 protein: CASSQGDRGPGYTF
J gene: TRBJ1-1; CDR3 length: 12; V gene: TRBV5-4; clone size: few; D gene: NA; CDR3 DNA: TGTGCCAGCAGCTTGGAACGGACCGAAGCTTTCTTT; CDR3 protein: CASSLERTEAFF
J gene: TRBJ2-1; CDR3 length: 14; V gene: TRBV20-1; clone size: NA; D gene: NA; CDR3 DNA: TGCAGTGCTAGAGATCCAGCGCGTAACAATGAGCAGTTCTTC; CDR3 protein: CSARDPARNNEQFF
J gene: TRBJ2-4; CDR3 length: 13; V gene: TRBV28; clone size: NA; D gene: NA; CDR3 DNA: TGTGCCAGCGCCCCCGGGAGCAAAAACATTCAGTACTTC; CDR3 protein: CASAPGSKNIQYF
J gene: TRBJ1-5; CDR3 length: 18; V gene: TRBV4-1; clone size: NA; D gene: TRBD1; CDR3 DNA: TGCGCCAGCAGCCAAGCTGGGTGGCTTACAGGGGCCAATCAGCCCCAGCATTTT; CDR3 protein: CASSQAGWLTGANQPQHF
J gene: TRBJ2-3; CDR3 length: 16; V gene: TRBV11-2; clone size: NA; D gene: TRBD2; CDR3 DNA: TGTGCCAGCTCAGGGGGACTAGCGGACAACACAGATACGCAGTATTTT; CDR3 protein: CASSGGLADNTDTQYF
J gene: TRBJ2-7; CDR3 length: 14; V gene: TRBV2; clone size: NA; D gene: NA; CDR3 DNA: TGTGCCAGCCTGGTTTCGGGAACGGGATACGAGCAGTACTTC; CDR3 protein: CASLVSGTGYEQYF
J gene: TRBJ2-5; CDR3 length: 16; V gene: TRBV10-3; clone size: many; D gene: NA; CDR3 DNA: TGTGCCATCGGTGATACCCCAGGCGTCGGGGAAGAGACCCAGTACTTC; CDR3 protein: CAIGDTPGVGEETQYF
J gene: TRBJ2-4; CDR3 length: 18; V gene: TRBV9; clone size: few; D gene: TRBD2; CDR3 DNA: TGTGCCAGCAGCGTAGGCTTGACTAGCGGGAGTGCCAAAAACATTCAGTACTTC; CDR3 protein: CASSVGLTSGSAKNIQYF
J gene: TRBJ2-7; CDR3 length: 15; V gene: TRBV6-2/TRBV6-3; clone size: NA; D gene: NA; CDR3 DNA: TGTGCCAGCACCCTAAGCGCAGATAAGCCCTACGAGCAGTACTTC; CDR3 protein: CASTLSADKPYEQYF
J gene: TRBJ2-7; CDR3 length: 13; V gene: TRBV20-1; clone size: few; D gene: NA; CDR3 DNA: TGCAGTGCCGACGACAGTCCTCAGGACGAGCAGTACTTC; CDR3 protein: CSADDSPQDEQYF
J gene: TRBJ1-1; CDR3 length: 16; V gene: TRBV12-3/TRBV12-4; clone size: many; D gene: TRBD1; CDR3 DNA: TGTGCCAGCAGCCCCACTCAGGGACAGGGGCCAACCGAAGCTTTCTTT; CDR3 protein: CASSPTQGQGPTEAFF
J gene: TRBJ2-7; CDR3 length: 15; V gene: TRBV7-2; clone size: NA; D gene: TRBD1; CDR3 DNA: TGTGCCAGCAGCTCCGTAGTAGTCAGGGGGTACGAGCAGTACTTC; CDR3 protein: CASSSVVVRGYEQYF
J gene: TRBJ1-1; CDR3 length: 14; V gene: TRBV3-1; clone size: NA; D gene: NA; CDR3 DNA: TGTGCCAGCAGCCAAGATATGGGGAACACTGAAGCTTTCTTT; CDR3 protein: CASSQDMGNTEAFF
J gene: TRBJ1-3; CDR3 length: 16; V gene: TRBV12-3/TRBV12-4; clone size: few; D gene: TRBD1; CDR3 DNA: TGTGCCAGCAGTAAACAGGGGACCCTCTCTGGAAACACCATATATTTT; CDR3 protein: CASSKQGTLSGNTIYF
J gene: TRBJ2-6; CDR3 length: 18; V gene: TRBV20-1; clone size: many; D gene: TRBD1; CDR3 DNA: TGCAGTGCCCGACTCCGGGACAGGGATAGCTCTGGGGCCAACGTCCTGACTTTC; CDR3 protein: CSARLRDRDSSGANVLTF
J gene: TRBJ2-3; CDR3 length: 13; V gene: TRBV29-1; clone size: NA; D gene: NA; CDR3 DNA: TGCAGCGCCGAGTCCGGGGTCACAGATACGCAGTATTTT; CDR3 protein: CSAESGVTDTQYF
J gene: TRBJ2-3; CDR3 length: 14; V gene: TRBV4-3; clone size: many; D gene: TRBD1; CDR3 DNA: TGCGCCAGCAGCCTGGGACAGGGGGCAGATACGCAGTATTTT; CDR3 protein: CASSLGQGADTQYF
J gene: TRBJ2-1; CDR3 length: 13; V gene: TRBV20-1; clone size: many; D gene: NA; CDR3 DNA: TGCAGTGCTAGACTAGCGAGGTTAAGGGAGCAGTTCTTC; CDR3 protein: CSARLARLREQFF
J gene: TRBJ2-5; CDR3 length: 13; V gene: TRBV20-1; clone size: many; D gene: NA; CDR3 DNA: TGCAGTGCCCGGCGCGAGGGCCGCGAGACCCAGTACTTC; CDR3 protein: CSARREGRETQYF
J gene: TRBJ2-2; CDR3 length: 13; V gene: TRBV5-1; clone size: many; D gene: NA; CDR3 DNA: TGCGCCAGCAGCTTTACAGGGACCGGGGAGCTGTTTTTT; CDR3 protein: CASSFTGTGELFF
J gene: TRBJ2-5; CDR3 length: 12; V gene: TRBV20-1; clone size: many; D gene: NA; CDR3 DNA: TGCAGTGCTAGAGCCGGGGAAGAGACCCAGTACTTC; CDR3 protein: CSARAGEETQYF
J gene: TRBJ2-3; CDR3 length: 13; V gene: TRBV20-1; clone size: many; D gene: NA; CDR3 DNA: TGCAGTGCTAGAAGGGACACCACAGATACGCAGTATTTT; CDR3 protein: CSARRDTTDTQYF
J gene: TRBJ1-5; CDR3 length: 15; V gene: TRBV2; clone size: many; D gene: TRBD1; CDR3 DNA: TGTGCCAGCAGTCATGACAGGGTTAGCAATCAGCCCCAGCATTTT; CDR3 protein: CASSHDRVSNQPQHF
J gene: TRBJ1-2; CDR3 length: 13; V gene: TRBV7-2; clone size: NA; D gene: NA; CDR3 DNA: TGTGCCAGCAGCCCCCACAAGGGATATGGCTACACCTTC; CDR3 protein: CASSPHKGYGYTF
J gene: TRBJ2-1; CDR3 length: 14; V gene: TRBV5-1; clone size: many; D gene: TRBD1; CDR3 DNA: TGCGCCAGCAGCGGGGACAGGGGGCGCGGTGAGCAGTTCTTC; CDR3 protein: CASSGDRGRGEQFF
J gene: TRBJ2-5; CDR3 length: 15; V gene: TRBV4-2; clone size: NA; D gene: TRBD2; CDR3 DNA: TGTGCCAGCAGCTTGGGGACTAGCGGTACTGGGGCCCAGTACTTC; CDR3 protein: CASSLGTSGTGAQYF
J gene: TRBJ2-3; CDR3 length: 14; V gene: TRBV29-1; clone size: many; D gene: TRBD2; CDR3 DNA: TGCAGCGTTGAATCGGGGACTATTCGGTCGGCAGTGTATTTT; CDR3 protein: CSVESGTIRSAVYF
J gene: TRBJ1-2; CDR3 length: 14; V gene: TRBV18; clone size: many; D gene: TRBD1; CDR3 DNA: TGTGCCAGCTCACCAGGAGGGGGCGATTATGGCTACACCTTC; CDR3 protein: CASSPGGGDYGYTF
J gene: TRBJ2-1; CDR3 length: 13; V gene: TRBV30; clone size: many; D gene: NA; CDR3 DNA: TGTGCCGGTCTACAGAGCTCCTACAATGAGCAGTTCTTC; CDR3 protein: CAGLQSSYNEQFF
J gene: TRBJ2-2; CDR3 length: 14; V gene: TRBV29-1; clone size: many; D gene: NA; CDR3 DNA: TGCAGCGTCACCCCCGAACCGAACACCGGGGAGCTGTTTTTT; CDR3 protein: CSVTPEPNTGELFF
J gene: TRBJ1-4; CDR3 length: 14; V gene: TRBV7-6; clone size: few; D gene: NA; CDR3 DNA: TGTGCCAGCAGCTTAGAACTCAGTAATGAAAAACTGTTTTTT; CDR3 protein: CASSLELSNEKLFF
J gene: TRBJ1-5; CDR3 length: 16; V gene: TRBV21-1; clone size: many; D gene: NA; CDR3 DNA: TGTGCCAGCAGCAAAATACGCACCGATAGCAATCAGCCCCAGCATTTT; CDR3 protein: CASSKIRTDSNQPQHF
J gene: TRBJ2-1; CDR3 length: 11; V gene: TRBV27; clone size: few; D gene: TRBD1; CDR3 DNA: TGTGCCAGCCGCAGGGGGCATGAGCAGTTCTTC; CDR3 protein: CASRRGHEQFF
J gene: TRBJ2-1; CDR3 length: 13; V gene: TRBV7-9; clone size: few; D gene: NA; CDR3 DNA: TGTGCCAGCAGCATAACTGGGTACCCTGAGCAGTTCTTC; CDR3 protein: CASSITGYPEQFF
J gene: TRBJ2-1; CDR3 length: 15; V gene: TRBV25-1; clone size: many; D gene: TRBD2; CDR3 DNA: TGTGCCAGCAGCCCCCGACTAGCGGGAGGGTCTGAGCAGTTCTTC; CDR3 protein: CASSPRLAGGSEQFF
J gene: TRBJ2-4; CDR3 length: 14; V gene: TRBV19; clone size: NA; D gene: NA; CDR3 DNA: TGTGCCAGTAGTATAGAGCGCGCTAAAAACATTCAGTACTTC; CDR3 protein: CASSIERAKNIQYF
J gene: TRBJ1-5; CDR3 length: 12; V gene: TRBV2; clone size: many; D gene: TRBD1; CDR3 DNA: TGTGCCAGCAGTGACAGGGGGCAGCCCCAGCATTTT; CDR3 protein: CASSDRGQPQHF
J gene: TRBJ2-3; CDR3 length: 15; V gene: TRBV6-6; clone size: NA; D gene: TRBD1; CDR3 DNA: TGTGCCAGCAGTTCTGGACAGGGGGCAACAGATACGCAGTATTTT; CDR3 protein: CASSSGQGATDTQYF
J gene: TRBJ2-1; CDR3 length: 18; V gene: TRBV10-3; clone size: many; D gene: NA; CDR3 DNA: TGTGCCATCAGTGAATCGATGGTCTTGGGTGGATCGTACAATGAGCAGTTCTTC; CDR3 protein: CAISESMVLGGSYNEQFF
J gene: TRBJ1-2; CDR3 length: 12; V gene: TRBV10-3; clone size: few; D gene: NA; CDR3 DNA: TGTGCCATCAGTGGAGGGATCTATGGCTACACCTTC; CDR3 protein: CAISGGIYGYTF
J gene: TRBJ2-5; CDR3 length: 16; V gene: TRBV6-5; clone size: many; D gene: TRBD1; CDR3 DNA: TGTGCCAGCAGTCCGAGGGGGACAGTAACACAAGAGACCCAGTACTTC; CDR3 protein: CASSPRGTVTQETQYF
J gene: TRBJ1-4; CDR3 length: 15; V gene: TRBV12-3/TRBV12-4; clone size: NA; D gene: TRBD1; CDR3 DNA: TGTGCCAGCAGTTCTCCCGGGACAGGGGACGAAAAACTGTTTTTT; CDR3 protein: CASSSPGTGDEKLFF
J gene: TRBJ1-1; CDR3 length: 14; V gene: TRBV6-2/TRBV6-3; clone size: many; D gene: NA; CDR3 DNA: TGTGCCAGCACCAAAATGACAGGGAACACTGAAGCTTTCTTT; CDR3 protein: CASTKMTGNTEAFF